This passage covers 5 T cell receptor beta chains from one sample sequenced in a study of blood T cell repertoires in COVID-19. The protocol was immunoSEQ multiplex PCR, while the TCRdb copy is restricted to in-frame clones and leaves out a portion. The sample includes about 310,000 clones, 80% to 90% of them seen just once. The sample was PBMCs or T cells enriched from blood (not recorded which). These receptors were collected from a woman younger than 35 who had recovered from COVID-19.

The chain recombines TRBV5-1 with TRBJ2-2; 8 nucleotides line up with TRBD1. CDR1 and CDR2 from the germline V gene are SGHRS and YFSETQ. The CDR3 is 19 amino acids. With 4 bases clipped from V and 4 bases from J, the junction kept 18 bases outside the gene matches. DNA for the CDR3: TGCGCCAGCAGCAGGACTCTGGACAGGGTCAATAGGGGCACCGGGGAGCTGTTTTTT. This encodes CASSRTLDRVNRGTGELFF.

The chain uses TRBV11-2 and TRBJ2-1, with D perhaps TRBD1 (6 bases). V lost 2 bases, J lost 6 bases, and 11 bases lay in between. Germline-derived CDR1 and CDR2 are SGHAT and FQNNGV. The CDR3 is made up of 14 amino acids. CDR3 sequence reads: CASSLIQGFNEQFF. In DNA form, the CDR3 reads TGTGCCAGCAGCTTAATACAGGGTTTCAATGAGCAGTTCTTC.

The chain joins TRBV28 to TRBJ1-2; D might be TRBD1 (6 bases). CDR3 length: 13 residues. The germline V gene has CDR1 MDHEN and CDR2 SYDVKM. Trimming shortened V by 7 bases and J by 8 bases, and 17 bases separated the two germline ends. Written as DNA, the CDR3 is TGTGCCAGCACCAACAGGGATATGATCGGCTACACCTTC. Its translation is CASTNRDMIGYTF.

The chain recombines TRBV5-4 with TRBJ1-2, with D maybe TRBD1 (5 bases). The CDR3 is made up of 13 amino acids. Deletions cut 4 bases from V and 3 bases from J, with 10 bases between. Germline CDR1 and CDR2: SGHNT and YYREEE (reference sequence). The CDR3 DNA reads TGTGCCAGCAGCCAAGACAGTCACTATGGCTACACCTTC. Protein product: CASSQDSHYGYTF.

This rearrangement joins TRBV30 to TRBJ1-1; D is unresolved. The CDR3 runs to 13 residues. Germline V gene sequence: CDR1 GTSNPN, CDR2 SVGIG (reference sequence). V was clipped by 4 bases and J by 1 base, with 10 bases between them. The CDR3 DNA reads as TGTGCCTGGAATTACTCCCCGAACACTGAAGCTTTCTTT. It codes for CAWNYSPNTEAFF.